What follows are 21 T cell receptor beta chains derived from one specimen sequenced in a study of T cells in Graves' hyperthyroidism and ophthalmopathy. RNA transcripts yielded amplified TCR beta CDR3 regions. Initially, a first-round RT-PCR of the TCR CDR3 employed the HTBI primer set. TCRdb processed the multiplex PCR reads anew with MiXCR; each CDR3 protein has one entry. Of under 450,000 distinct CDR3 sequences listed, 15% to 19% were seen once; the top ten hold roughly 7.7%. The sample comprised blood. The receptors originated from a woman in her late teens or twenties with Graves' hyperthyroidism.

The genes are TRBV2 and TRBJ1-5, with no clear D. The V and J ends lost 6 bases and 7 bases respectively, with 16 bases between them. The CDR3 totals 14 residues. Germline V gene data show CDR1 as SNHLY and CDR2 as FYNNEI. The CDR3 here is CASSVEGSGQPQHF. As DNA, the CDR3 is TGTGCCAGCAGCGTCGAGGGCTCGGGGCAGCCCCAGCATTTT. Full variable domain (missing parts from reference TRBV2 and TRBJ1-5): EPEVTQTPSHQVTQMGQEVILRCVPISNHLYFYWYRQILGQKVEFLVSFYNNEISEKSEIFDDQFSVERPDGSNFTLKIRSTKLEDSAMYFCASSVEGSGQPQHFGDGTRLSIL.

The CDR3 region is CASMRDRADNEQFF. The CDR3, as DNA: TGCGCCAGCATGAGGGACAGGGCGGACAATGAGCAGTTCTTC. The chain recombines TRBV5-1 with TRBJ2-1; 9 nucleotides align to TRBD1. Germline lookup yields CDR1 SGHRS and CDR2 YFSETQ. The junction had 6 bases not matched to a gene; V was cut back by 6 bases and J by 5 bases. This CDR3 is built from 14 residues.

The V and J genes are TRBV7-3 and TRBJ1-1, with 9 bases that match TRBD1. V gave up 2 bases and J gave up 6 bases; unmatched junction bases: 7. This CDR3 is built from 15 residues. CDR1 is SGHTA, CDR2 FQGTGA, per germline. The chain's CDR3 is CASSLRRDRVPEAFF. The CDR3 DNA reads TGTGCCAGCAGCTTACGCCGGGACAGGGTCCCTGAAGCTTTCTTT.

The sample holds many counts of this clonotype. The rearrangement links TRBV18 to TRBJ2-1, with D tentatively TRBD1 (6 bases). V was cut by 3 bases and J by 0 bases, with 12 bases left in between. The CDR3 has 16 residues. The V gene's germline CDR1 is KGHSH and CDR2 LQKENI. CDR3 DNA sequence: TGTGCCAGCTCACCCGACCAGGGGAGCTCCTACAATGAGCAGTTCTTC. Residues: CASSPDQGSSYNEQFF.

The chain links TRBV28 to TRBJ2-1, with D tentatively TRBD2 (7 bases). The CDR3 is 17 amino acids. V shed 6 bases and J shed 3 bases, with 21 bases lying between them. Germline V gene sequence: CDR1 MDHEN, CDR2 SYDVKM. The CDR3 sequence is CASSRFGGGAVYNEQFF. CDR3 DNA sequence: TGTGCCAGCAGCCGCTTTGGTGGGGGGGCCGTCTACAATGAGCAGTTCTTC. Supplemented by reference TRBV28 and TRBJ2-1, the full variable domain reads DVKVTQSSRYLVKRTGEKVFLECVQDMDHENMFWYRQDPGLGLRLIYFSYDVKMKEKGDIPEGYSVSREKKERFSLILESASTNQTSMYLCASSRFGGGAVYNEQFFGPGTRLTVL.

In this sample, this clonotype turned up many times. The chain links TRBV6-1 to TRBJ2-7, with unresolved D. The CDR3 is 14 residues long. Germline V lookup: CDR1 MNHNS, CDR2 SASEGT. Trimming pared 7 bases from V and 0 bases from J, leaving 13 bases between. The CDR3 region has the DNA TGTGCCAGCATTAGACATTTGAGCTCCTACGAGCAGTACTTC. The encoded protein is CASIRHLSSYEQYF.

This clonotype was observed many times. The chain uses TRBV11-2 and TRBJ2-1; TRBD1 aligns across 11 bases. The germline V gene encodes CDR1 SGHAT and CDR2 FQNNGV. The CDR3 has 16 amino acids. V shed 4 bases and J 3 bases; nucleotides not matched to a gene: 5. CDR3 nucleotide sequence: TGTGCCAGCAGCTCCCTGGACAGGGGGCACTACAATGAGCAGTTCTTC. Its translation: CASSSLDRGHYNEQFF.

This clonotype was recorded at least ten times. The genes are TRBV7-8 and TRBJ1-6, with 10 bases aligning to TRBD1. CDR3 length equals 14 residues. Germline CDR1 and CDR2: SGHVS and FQNEAQ. The V segment lost 6 bases and the J segment 9 bases; nucleotides outside the gene matches: 5. CDR3 loop: CASSPGQGSSPLHF. CDR3 DNA: TGTGCCAGCAGTCCGGGACAGGGGTCTTCACCCCTCCACTTT. The full variable domain, in which reference TRBV7-8 and TRBJ1-6 provide the parts outside the CDR3, is GAGVSQSPRYKVAKRGQDVALRCDPISGHVSLFWYQQALGQGPEFLTYFQNEAQLDKSGLPSDRFFAERPEGSVSTLKIQRTQQEDSAVYLCASSPGQGSSPLHFGNGTRLTVT.

This clonotype was observed at least ten times. This rearrangement joins TRBV30 to TRBJ2-1, with 8 bases that match TRBD2. The CDR3 loop spans 13 amino acids. J was trimmed by 8 bases and V by 3 bases; bases with no gene match: 6. Germline values: CDR1 GTSNPN, CDR2 SVGIG (reference sequence). CDR3 in DNA: TGTGCCTGGAGAGGACTAGCCCTTCATGAGCAGTTCTTC. Translation gives CAWRGLALHEQFF.

This clonotype was counted at least ten times. The V call is TRBV5-1, the J call TRBJ2-7; 11 positions agree with TRBD1. V shed 9 bases, J shed 8 bases, and the junction held 10 bases outside the gene matches. This CDR3 is built from 13 residues. The germline V gene encodes CDR1 SGHRS and CDR2 YFSETQ. In DNA form, the CDR3 reads TGCGCCACCAGAACTGGACAGGGGGCGAAGCAGTACTTC. Encoded protein: CATRTGQGAKQYF.

This clonotype was found many times. This chain joins TRBV3-1 and TRBJ2-2; D not resolved. This CDR3 is built from 14 residues. V dropped 4 bases and J dropped 7 bases, with 13 bases sitting between them. CDR1 is LGHDT and CDR2 is YNNKEL in the germline V gene (reference sequence). CDR3 amino acids: CASSPTENRGELFF. CDR3 bases: TGTGCCAGCAGCCCCACAGAGAATCGCGGGGAGCTGTTTTTT. Variable domain in full (rest from reference TRBV3-1 and TRBJ2-2): DTAVSQTPKYLVTQMGNDKSIKCEQNLGHDTMYWYKQDSKKFLKIMFSYNNKELIINETVPNRFSPKSPDKAHLNLHINSLELGDSAVYFCASSPTENRGELFFGEGSRLTVL.

The sample holds a few counts of this clonotype. The chain recombines TRBV20-1 with TRBJ2-1; D is unresolved. Trimming stripped 4 bases from V and 3 bases from J, with 16 bases between. The germline V gene encodes CDR1 DFQATT and CDR2 SNEGSKA (reference sequence). There are 15 residues in the CDR3. In nucleotides, the CDR3 is TGCAGTGCTACCGGTGGGCGAACCCTCTACAATGAGCAGTTCTTC. Protein product: CSATGGRTLYNEQFF.

This clonotype was found many times. The rearrangement uses TRBV2 and TRBJ2-7; D not resolved. CDR3 length: 14 residues. Trimming shortened V by 5 bases and J by 2 bases, and 13 bases separated the two germline ends. The V gene's germline CDR1 is SNHLY and CDR2 FYNNEI. CDR3 protein: CASSPSRTAYEQYF. The DNA for the CDR3 is TGTGCCAGCAGTCCCAGTCGAACCGCCTACGAGCAGTACTTC.

This clonotype appeared many times. The V gene is TRBV12-3 or TRBV12-4, the J gene TRBJ2-7; 7 bases line up with TRBD1. The CDR3 sequence is 15 residues long. Germline trimming cut 2 bases from V and 6 bases from J; bases unmatched to any gene: 10. CDR3 protein: CASSLSPGTAREQYF. Written as DNA, the CDR3 is TGTGCCAGCAGTTTATCGCCCGGGACAGCCCGCGAGCAGTACTTC.

This clonotype was recorded many times. The CDR3: CASSHKPSGNTIYF. CDR3 bases: TGTGCCAGCAGCCACAAGCCCTCTGGAAACACCATATATTTT. This chain uses TRBV3-1 with TRBJ1-3; D gene uncertain. The V gene lost 3 bases and the J gene lost 0 bases, with 6 bases spanning the gap. There are 14 residues in the CDR3. Germline CDR1 LGHDT, CDR2 YNNKEL (reference sequence). Using reference TRBV3-1 and TRBJ1-3 for the parts outside the CDR3, the full variable domain is DTAVSQTPKYLVTQMGNDKSIKCEQNLGHDTMYWYKQDSKKFLKIMFSYNNKELIINETVPNRFSPKSPDKAHLNLHINSLELGDSAVYFCASSHKPSGNTIYFGEGSWLTVV.

The V and J genes are TRBV6-1 and TRBJ1-2; 12 nucleotides agree with TRBD1. This CDR3 is built from 17 residues. Germline V gives CDR1 MNHNS, CDR2 SASEGT. Germline trimming cut 5 bases from V and 4 bases from J; bases unmatched to any gene: 11. CDR3 in amino acids: CASSPRDRGRGLYGYTF. In DNA form, the CDR3 reads TGTGCCAGCAGTCCCCGGGACAGGGGGCGAGGCCTCTATGGCTACACCTTC.

This clonotype was seen only a few times. V is TRBV5-1 and J is TRBJ2-7, with a possible D match to TRBD2 (6 bases). The germline CDR1 and CDR2 sequences are SGHRS and YFSETQ. The CDR3 has 15 residues. Trimming cost V 3 bases and J 5 bases, with 18 bases left between them. The CDR3 protein is CASSSSTGGGDEQYF. The DNA of the CDR3 is TGCGCCAGCAGCTCGTCAACCGGGGGAGGCGACGAGCAGTACTTC. Supplemented by reference TRBV5-1 and TRBJ2-7, the full variable domain reads KAGVTQTPRYLIKTRGQQVTLSCSPISGHRSVSWYQQTPGQGLQFLFEYFSETQRNKGNFPGRFSGRQFSNSRSEMNVSTLELGDSALYLCASSSSTGGGDEQYFGPGTRLTVT.

The chain has TRBV6-1 and TRBJ1-2; D gene uncertain. Trimming took 6 bases from V and 8 from J, leaving 16 bases between them. Germline assignment: CDR1 MNHNS and CDR2 SASEGT. CDR3 length: 13 residues. CDR3 sequence reads: CASSSGSLWGYTF. The CDR3 coding sequence is TGTGCCAGCAGCTCCGGGAGCCTGTGGGGCTACACCTTC.

The V gene is TRBV19, the J gene TRBJ1-5, with D perhaps matching TRBD1 (5 bases). This CDR3 is built from 16 residues. Germline assignment: CDR1 LNHDA and CDR2 SQIVND (reference sequence). Between the trimmed V and J ends, which lost 6 bases and 0 bases, there was a span of 15 bases. CDR3 nucleotide sequence: TGTGCCAGTAGCTACGACAGCCACTATAGCAATCAGCCCCAGCATTTT. Protein product: CASSYDSHYSNQPQHF.

The rearrangement joins TRBV11-2 to TRBJ2-1, with D perhaps matching TRBD2 (6 bases). The CDR3 extends over 16 amino acids. V lost 5 bases and J 7 bases, leaving 21 bases between the germline ends. Germline CDR1 SGHAT, CDR2 FQNNGV. The CDR3 sequence: CASSPPPPGARNEQFF. In DNA form, the CDR3 reads TGTGCCAGCAGCCCCCCCCCCCCGGGAGCCCGGAATGAGCAGTTCTTC.

This clonotype was seen a few times. V is TRBV7-6 and J is TRBJ1-2; 9 bases are shared with TRBD1. There are 13 residues in the CDR3. Per the germline V gene, CDR1 is SGHVS and CDR2 is FNYEAQ. With V trimmed by 8 bases and J by 4 bases, 5 bases remained unmatched. CDR3 amino acids: CASGQGNLYGYTF. The CDR3 DNA sequence: TGTGCCAGCGGACAGGGGAACCTCTATGGCTACACCTTC.